These T cell receptor beta chains were read from a single sample in a study of blood T cell repertoires in COVID-19. The data were produced by immunoSEQ multiplex PCR, yet TCRdb's version contains in-frame clones alone and is incomplete. The table shows 150,000 to 200,000 clones, with around 76% occurring only once. Sequences were obtained from peripheral blood. The receptors originated from a woman in her forties or fifties with active or convalescent COVID-19. Both conserved end residues are part of each CDR3. Each record gives: clone size, V gene, D gene, J gene, CDR3 DNA, CDR3 protein. The D gene is left open where the match is weak. Size tells how often a clone was seen (once, few, many) or the class of an expanded clone, and some rows leave it out.

size: once
V: TRBV27
D: TRBD2
J: TRBJ2-1
DNA: TGTGCCAGCACTCTCCAGGGTAGCGGGTTTCGTGGTGAGCAGTTCTTC
CDR3: CASTLQGSGFRGEQFF

size: .
V: TRBV19
D: TRBD1
J: TRBJ1-1
DNA: TGTGCCAGTAGTACCTACGGACAGGGATACATGAACACTGAAGCTTTCTTT
CDR3: CASSTYGQGYMNTEAFF

size: .
V: TRBV4-1
D: TRBD2
J: TRBJ2-1
DNA: TGCGCCAGCAGCTGGGAATCGGGACTAGCGGGAGTCTGGCAGTTCTTC
CDR3: CASSWESGLAGVWQFF

size: .
V: TRBV19
D: TRBD2
J: TRBJ2-1
DNA: TGTGCCAGTAGTATCTCCGGGACTAGCGGGACTTATGAGCAGTTCTTC
CDR3: CASSISGTSGTYEQFF

size: .
V: TRBV4-2
D: .
J: TRBJ1-1
DNA: TGTGCCAGCAGCCAAGGTATATTGAGCATGAACACTGAAGCTTTCTTT
CDR3: CASSQGILSMNTEAFF

size: few
V: TRBV29-1
D: .
J: TRBJ1-1
DNA: TGCAGCGTTGATAGGGCGGGTACCACTGAAGCTTTCTTT
CDR3: CSVDRAGTTEAFF

size: .
V: TRBV6-2/TRBV6-3
D: .
J: TRBJ2-3
DNA: TGTGCCAGCAGTTACGGCGGATACAGCACAGATACGCAGTATTTT
CDR3: CASSYGGYSTDTQYF

size: .
V: TRBV30
D: TRBD2
J: TRBJ2-3
DNA: TGTGCCTGGAGTGTAGGACTAGCGATCACAGATACGCAGTATTTT
CDR3: CAWSVGLAITDTQYF

size: .
V: TRBV19
D: .
J: TRBJ1-6
DNA: TGTGCCAGTAGTATGGGGGCCGTGGGGACAAATTCACCCCTCCACTTT
CDR3: CASSMGAVGTNSPLHF

size: .
V: TRBV5-1
D: .
J: TRBJ1-2
DNA: TGCGCCAGCAGCTTCGACAGCGACTATGGCTACACCTTC
CDR3: CASSFDSDYGYTF

size: .
V: TRBV12-3/TRBV12-4
D: .
J: TRBJ2-2
DNA: TGTGCCAGCAGTGCGGACACCGGGGAGCTGTTTTTT
CDR3: CASSADTGELFF

size: .
V: TRBV7-2
D: .
J: TRBJ1-2
DNA: TGTGCCAGCAGCTTATCCAGGGACTATGGCTACACCTTC
CDR3: CASSLSRDYGYTF

size: .
V: TRBV5-1
D: .
J: TRBJ2-1
DNA: TGCGCCAGCAGCTTGGGGGAGGTTATGAATGAGCAGTTCTTC
CDR3: CASSLGEVMNEQFF

size: .
V: TRBV4-2
D: .
J: TRBJ1-2
DNA: TGTGCCAGCAGCCAAGATCGAAGGGGCGGGGGGTCGCTATATGGCTACACCTTC
CDR3: CASSQDRRGGGSLYGYTF

size: .
V: TRBV7-9
D: TRBD2
J: TRBJ2-2
DNA: TGTGCCAGCAGCGCCTTTCGGGACGGGGGGACCGGGGAGCTGTTTTTT
CDR3: CASSAFRDGGTGELFF

size: once
V: TRBV4-2
D: TRBD1
J: TRBJ1-6
DNA: TGTGCCAGCAGCACTCTGACAGGGCCTAATTCACCCCTCCACTTT
CDR3: CASSTLTGPNSPLHF

size: once
V: TRBV19
D: .
J: TRBJ2-1
DNA: TGTGCCAGTAGTCCCCGGAAACAGGGATCAAATGAGCAGTTCTTC
CDR3: CASSPRKQGSNEQFF